This T cell receptor (beta chain) emerged from a study of blood T cell dynamics during melanoma immunotherapy. Produced via immunoSEQ multiplex PCR; TCRdb's table is partial and in-frame only. The sample shows a few thousand clones, approximately 96% of them seen only once. The V segment lost 3 bases and the J segment 3 bases; nucleotides outside the gene matches: 2. The germline V gene encodes CDR1 SGHTA and CDR2 FQGTGA. The CDR3 runs to 15 residues. Documented time point: week 3, after first cycle of checkpoint inhibitor. Prior systemic cancer therapy, immunosuppressant use and other active malignancies excluded patients.

The J gene is TRBJ2-1, the V gene TRBV7-3, with 10 positions matching TRBD1. Material: effector memory CD8+ T cells from blood, obtained from a patient treated with checkpoint blockade. The clonotype was recovered from a human donor with melanoma. The CDR3 spells CASSLGQGIYNEQFF. In nucleotides, the CDR3 is TGTGCCAGCAGCTTGGGACAGGGGATCTACAATGAGCAGTTCTTC.